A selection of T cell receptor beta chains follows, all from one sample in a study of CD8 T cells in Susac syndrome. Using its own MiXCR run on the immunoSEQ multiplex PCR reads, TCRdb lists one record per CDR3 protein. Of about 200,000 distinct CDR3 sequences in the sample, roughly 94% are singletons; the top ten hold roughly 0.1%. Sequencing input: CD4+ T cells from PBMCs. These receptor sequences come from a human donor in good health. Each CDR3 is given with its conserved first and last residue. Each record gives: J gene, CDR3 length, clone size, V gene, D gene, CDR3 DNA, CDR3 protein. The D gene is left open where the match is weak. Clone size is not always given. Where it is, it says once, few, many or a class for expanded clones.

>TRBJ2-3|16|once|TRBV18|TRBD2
TGTGCCAGCTCACCGAATAGGCGGGGGGCCACAGATACGCAGTATTTT
CASSPNRRGATDTQYF
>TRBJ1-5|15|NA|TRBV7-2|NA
TGTGCCAGCAGACCGGGGGCAGGGAGCAATCAGCCCCAGCATTTT
CASRPGAGSNQPQHF
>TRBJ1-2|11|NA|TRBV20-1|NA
TGCAGTGCTGCCAGGACAGAGATGAACACCTTC
CSAARTEMNTF
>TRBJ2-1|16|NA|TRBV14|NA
TGTGCCAGCAGCCAATATCGGGGCCTCTCCTACAATGAGCAGTTCTTC
CASSQYRGLSYNEQFF
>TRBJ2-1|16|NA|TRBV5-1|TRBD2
TGCGCCAGCAGCTCAAGACTAGCGGGAGCCCCCAATGAGCAGTTCTTC
CASSSRLAGAPNEQFF
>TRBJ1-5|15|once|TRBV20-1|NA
TGCAGTGCTAGTGTTTCGGTTGTTAGCAATCAGCCCCAGCATTTT
CSASVSVVSNQPQHF
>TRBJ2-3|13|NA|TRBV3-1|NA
TGTGCCAGCAGCCAAGATTGGCGGGATACGCAGTATTTT
CASSQDWRDTQYF
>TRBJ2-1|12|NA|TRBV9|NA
TGTGCCAGCAGCGACCCCCGGCGTGAGCAGTTCTTC
CASSDPRREQFF
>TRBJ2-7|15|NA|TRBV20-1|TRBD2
TGCAGTGCTAGACCCCGGGTTGCGGGGGAGTACGAGCAGTACTTC
CSARPRVAGEYEQYF
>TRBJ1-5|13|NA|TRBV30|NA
TGTGCCTGGCGGACGGGGTCCAATCAGCCCCAGCATTTT
CAWRTGSNQPQHF
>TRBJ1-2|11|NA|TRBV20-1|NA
TGCAGTGCTAGAGGAACCATGGGCTACACCTTC
CSARGTMGYTF
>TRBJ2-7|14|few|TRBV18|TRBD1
TGTGCCAGCTCACCCGGGACAGGGGGTTACGAGCAGTACTTC
CASSPGTGGYEQYF
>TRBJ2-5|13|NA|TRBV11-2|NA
TGTGCCAGCAGCTTACAGAGAAGAGAGACCCAGTACTTC
CASSLQRRETQYF
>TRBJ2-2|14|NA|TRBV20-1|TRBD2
TGCAGTGCCGGGAGGGGGGCCGGCGCCGGGGAGCTGTTTTTT
CSAGRGAGAGELFF
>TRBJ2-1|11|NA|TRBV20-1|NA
TGCAGTGCCTCACCTTACGATGAGCAGTTCTTC
CSASPYDEQFF
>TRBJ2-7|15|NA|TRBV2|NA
TGTGCCAGCAGTGGGGTGGGGCGAGAATCGGGCGAGCAGTACTTC
CASSGVGRESGEQYF
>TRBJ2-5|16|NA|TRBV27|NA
TGTGCCAGCAGTTTCCACACTCCCGGAGTGGGGGAGACCCAGTACTTC
CASSFHTPGVGETQYF
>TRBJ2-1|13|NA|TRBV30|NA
TGTGCCTGGAGTGCCATCCTTACTCATGAGCAGTTCTTC
CAWSAILTHEQFF
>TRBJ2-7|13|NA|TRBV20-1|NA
TGCAGTGCTAGAAATCAGGGGTCCTACGAGCAGTACTTC
CSARNQGSYEQYF
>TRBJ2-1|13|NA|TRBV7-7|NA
TGTGCCAGCAGCTATAACACCTACAATGAGCAGTTCTTC
CASSYNTYNEQFF
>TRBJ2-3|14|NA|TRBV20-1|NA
TGCAGTGCTAGAGCATCGGTGGCCGGAGATACGCAGTATTTT
CSARASVAGDTQYF
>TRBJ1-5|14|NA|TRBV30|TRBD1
TGTGCCTGGAGTCAACAGGGGGCAAATCAGCCCCAGCATTTT
CAWSQQGANQPQHF
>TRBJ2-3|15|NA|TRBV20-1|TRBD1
TGCAGTGCCCGCCGAGTAGGGACAGAGAGAGATACGCAGTATTTT
CSARRVGTERDTQYF
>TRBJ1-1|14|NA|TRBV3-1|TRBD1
TGTGCCAGCAGCGCTACAGGGGGAAGCACTGAAGCTTTCTTT
CASSATGGSTEAFF
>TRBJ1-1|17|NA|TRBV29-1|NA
TGCAGCGTTGTCGGGTTTTCACTCACACAGGGGAACACTGAAGCTTTCTTT
CSVVGFSLTQGNTEAFF
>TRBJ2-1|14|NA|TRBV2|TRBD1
TGTGCCAGCAGGACAGGGGGCGGTAGCAATGAGCAGTTCTTC
CASRTGGGSNEQFF
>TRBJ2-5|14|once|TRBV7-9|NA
TGTGCCAGCAGCAGCTACAGGGACCAAGAGACCCAGTACTTC
CASSSYRDQETQYF
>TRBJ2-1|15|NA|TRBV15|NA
TGTGCCACCAGCAGAGATAGGGCGGAGCTCAATGAGCAGTTCTTC
CATSRDRAELNEQFF
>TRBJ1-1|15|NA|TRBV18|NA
TGTGCCAGCTCACCATCGGGGGGAGAAGGGACTGAAGCTTTCTTT
CASSPSGGEGTEAFF
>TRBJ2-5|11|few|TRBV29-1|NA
TGCAGCGTTATAGAACAAGAGACCCAGTACTTC
CSVIEQETQYF
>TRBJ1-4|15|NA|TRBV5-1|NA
TGCGCCAGCAGCTTGGCGGGGAGCTCTAATGAAAAACTGTTTTTT
CASSLAGSSNEKLFF
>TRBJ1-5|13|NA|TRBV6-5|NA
TGTGCCAGCAGTTATAACCTAGATCAGCCCCAGCATTTT
CASSYNLDQPQHF
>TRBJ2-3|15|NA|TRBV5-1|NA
TGCGCCAGCAGCTTCGGGGGCGCCGGCACAGATACGCAGTATTTT
CASSFGGAGTDTQYF
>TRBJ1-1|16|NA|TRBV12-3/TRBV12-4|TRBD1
TGTGCCAGCACCCTACTGGGACAGGGGGTGAACACTGAAGCTTTCTTT
CASTLLGQGVNTEAFF
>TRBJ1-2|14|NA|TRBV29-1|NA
TGCAGCGTTGAAGTACAGTCGGAAGGGATGACCTACACCTTC
CSVEVQSEGMTYTF
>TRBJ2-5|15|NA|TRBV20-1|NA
TGCAGTGCTAGAGATTTTCGGGACTTCCAAGAGACCCAGTACTTC
CSARDFRDFQETQYF
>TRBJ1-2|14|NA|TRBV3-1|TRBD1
TGTGCCAGCAGCCCCCGCCTACAGGGGAATGGCTACACCTTC
CASSPRLQGNGYTF
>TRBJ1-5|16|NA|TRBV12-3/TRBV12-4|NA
TGTGCCAGCAGTCCAATCGGGCGGGCAGGGGATCAGCCCCAGCATTTT
CASSPIGRAGDQPQHF
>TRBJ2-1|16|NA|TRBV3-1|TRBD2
TGTGCCAGCAGCGAGCCGGGACTAGCGGGATTGAATGAGCAGTTCTTC
CASSEPGLAGLNEQFF
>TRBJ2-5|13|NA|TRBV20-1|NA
TGCAGTGCTGCGGATGGGCCCCAAGAGACCCAGTACTTC
CSAADGPQETQYF
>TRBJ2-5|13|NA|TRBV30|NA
TGTGCCTGGACGGGAACCCTACAAGAGACCCAGTACTTC
CAWTGTLQETQYF
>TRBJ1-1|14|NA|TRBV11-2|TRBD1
TGTGCCAGCAGCACACAGGGGCTTGGGCTTGAAGCTTTCTTT
CASSTQGLGLEAFF
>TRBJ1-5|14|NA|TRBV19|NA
TGTGCCAGTAGTCCTCTAACGATGGATCAGCCCCAGCATTTT
CASSPLTMDQPQHF
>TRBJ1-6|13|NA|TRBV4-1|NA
TGCGCCAGCAGCCAAGAACCGTGGTCACCCCTCCACTTT
CASSQEPWSPLHF
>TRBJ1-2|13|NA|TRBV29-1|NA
TGCAGCACTCGGATCGGGTCAGAATATGGCTACACCTTC
CSTRIGSEYGYTF
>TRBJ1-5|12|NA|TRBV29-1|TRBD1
TGCAGCGTCCTGACAGGGGATCAGCCCCAGCATTTT
CSVLTGDQPQHF